These 13 T cell receptor beta chains were sequenced from one sample in a study of shared clonotypes between healthy human individuals. TCRdb's table, derived via immunoSEQ multiplex PCR, lists solely in-frame clones and lacks some. The sample records about 980,000 clones, over 75% being singletons. The sequenced material came from memory CD4+ T cells sorted from blood. Regarding subset: CD45RA-negative fraction. The receptor source for this set is a man younger than 35 in good health.

On this clone itself: Distinct nucleotide sequences in the sample also encode this CDR3. The chain joins TRBV7-2 to TRBJ2-1; D call uncertain. Germline CDR1 reads SGHTA; CDR2 reads FQGNSA. The CDR3 runs to 11 residues. Deletions cut 3 bases from V and 10 bases from J, with 7 bases between. CDR3 sequence reads: CASSLALEQFF. CDR3 in DNA: TGTGCCAGCAGCTTGGCCCTCGAGCAGTTCTTC.

About this clone: The sample holds other DNA sequences that translate to the same CDR3. V is TRBV6-5 and J is TRBJ1-1; 9 bases agree with TRBD1. In germline, CDR1 is MNHEY, CDR2 SVGAGI. This CDR3 has 14 residues. J gave up 4 bases and V 4 bases, and 4 bases lay outside the gene matches. The CDR3 region has the DNA TGTGCCAGCAGTTCCGGACAGGGGAGCACTGAAGCTTTCTTT. The encoded protein is CASSSGQGSTEAFF.

This rearrangement joins TRBV19 to TRBJ2-2; 9 bases map to TRBD1. Germline lookup yields CDR1 LNHDA and CDR2 SQIVND (reference sequence). This CDR3 contains 14 residues. Unmatched junction bases numbered 3, after V lost 6 bases and J lost 4 bases. CDR3 nucleotide sequence: TGTGCCAGTAGAGGACAGGGGTCCACCGGGGAGCTGTTTTTT. It is translated as CASRGQGSTGELFF.

Of note for this clone: Other DNA sequences in this specimen translate into the identical CDR3. This sequence joins TRBV7-2 and TRBJ2-7; tentatively, D is TRBD1 or TRBD2 (5 bases each). CDR3 length equals 13 residues. Trimming left V 4 bases short and J 3 bases short, with 10 bases between. CDR1 and CDR2 from the germline V gene are SGHTA and FQGNSA. CDR3 in amino acids: CASSSGTSYEQYF. As DNA, the CDR3 is TGTGCCAGCAGCTCCGGGACCAGCTACGAGCAGTACTTC.

The chain is built from TRBV6-1 and TRBJ1-5; tentative D call: TRBD1 (6 bases). Germline CDR1 is MNHNS and CDR2 is SASEGT. The CDR3 runs to 15 residues. The ends were cut back, 7 bases at V and 4 bases at J, with 17 bases in the middle. The chain's CDR3 is CASKGGSLGNQPQHF. CDR3 sequence (DNA): TGTGCCAGCAAAGGGGGGAGCCTAGGTAATCAGCCCCAGCATTTT.

This rearrangement joins TRBV19 to TRBJ1-5, with D uncertain. Germline V CDR1 and CDR2: LNHDA, SQIVND (reference sequence). CDR3 size: 15 residues. With 7 bases removed from V and 3 bases from J, the gap between germline ends came to 16 bases. The CDR3 is CASIAETKNNQPQHF. The CDR3 bases are TGTGCCAGTATTGCGGAGACAAAGAACAATCAGCCCCAGCATTTT.

The chain joins TRBV9 to TRBJ1-3; 7 nucleotides agree with TRBD1. The germline V gene has CDR1 SGDLS and CDR2 YYNGEE. The CDR3 loop spans 16 amino acids. Germline trimming cut 7 bases from V and 3 bases from J; bases unmatched to any gene: 13. CDR3 protein: CASPGGEGASGNTIYF. The CDR3 region has the DNA TGTGCCAGCCCCGGGGGGGAGGGGGCGAGTGGAAACACCATATATTTT.

The genes are TRBV5-1 and TRBJ2-1, with unresolved D. CDR3 size: 14 residues. The V gene lost 0 bases and the J gene lost 7 bases, with 11 bases spanning the gap. CDR1 and CDR2 from the germline V gene are SGHRS and YFSETQ. CDR3 amino acids: CASSLEDWRNEQFF. CDR3 sequence (DNA): TGCGCCAGCAGCTTGGAGGATTGGAGAAATGAGCAGTTCTTC.

This clone was counted only a few times. The chain combines TRBV2 with TRBJ1-2; D gene uncertain. The CDR3 runs to 14 residues. CDR1 and CDR2 from the germline V gene are SNHLY and FYNNEI. The V end was cut by 6 bases, the J end by 8 bases, with 19 bases between. CDR3 protein: CASRDPPDRRGYTF. The CDR3 nucleotides are TGTGCCAGCAGAGATCCTCCGGATAGAAGGGGCTACACCTTC.

The CDR3 nucleotides are TGTGCCAGCAGTTTGAGGACAGGGATAGGTTCACCCCTCCACTTT. This encodes CASSLRTGIGSPLHF. The genes are TRBV27 and TRBJ1-6; 8 bases line up with TRBD1. The CDR3 covers 15 residues. Trimming cost V 3 bases and J 9 bases; bases outside gene matches: 7. The V gene's germline CDR1 is MNHEY and CDR2 SMNVEV (reference sequence).

The chain links TRBV7-2 to TRBJ2-7, with D possibly being TRBD2 (5 bases). CDR1 is SGHTA and CDR2 is FQGNSA in the germline V gene. This CDR3 contains 16 residues. Trimming took off 2 bases at V and 1 base at J, with 15 bases between the two ends. The CDR3 region has the DNA TGTGCCAGCAGCTTACGGGGAGCGTTGCGGTCCTACGAGCAGTACTTC. Residues: CASSLRGALRSYEQYF.

CDR3 sequence reads: CASSAGQGRGNEKLFF. The CDR3 coding sequence is TGCGCCAGCAGCGCCGGCCAGGGTCGGGGTAATGAAAAACTGTTTTTT. The gene calls are TRBV5-1 and TRBJ1-4; TRBD1 is a possible D gene (5 bases). Germline V gene data show CDR1 as SGHRS and CDR2 as YFSETQ. This CDR3 has 16 amino acids. Trimming took 4 bases from V and 4 from J, leaving 17 bases between them.

The chain carries TRBV18 and TRBJ1-4, with D possibly matching TRBD1 (5 bases). V was cut by 2 bases and J by 6 bases, with 10 bases left in between. Germline V CDR1 and CDR2: KGHSH, LQKENI. The CDR3 length is 14 residues. CDR3 region: CASSPGANYEKLFF. CDR3 sequence (DNA): TGTGCCAGCTCACCAGGGGCCAATTATGAAAAACTGTTTTTT.